One TCR beta chain is described in this entry. Seattle participants joined during active infection and were tracked over time. The data were taken from a study of blood T cell repertoires in COVID-19. Study-wide background: The study drew acute and convalescent COVID-19 samples from the United States, Italy and Spain. PBMCs, B-cell-depleted T cells, or T cells provided the cDNA or gDNA that made up the material.

The germline V and J ends were trimmed by 6 bases and 9 bases, with 18 bases remaining between them. This CDR3 comprises 14 residues. The germline CDR1 and CDR2 sequences are MDHEN and SYDVKM. Original methodology: Amplifying reference gene primers gave estimates of nucleated cell counts. Profiled with immunoSEQ multiplex PCR; TCRdb holds only in-frame clones, not every one. Clone size and the V and J calls come from that table; the DNA yielded D and trimming. This table holds about 180,000 clones, approximately 79% found once. The source material was peripheral blood. This TCR derives from an older woman with COVID-19, enrolled during active disease. V is TRBV28 and J is TRBJ1-5; D possibly corresponds to TRBD1 (6 bases). DNA for the CDR3: TGTGCCAGCAGGGCGCCGGGACACAGCTCGCCCCAGCATTTT. Residues: CASRAPGHSSPQHF.